Listed below are T cell receptor beta chains from one sample, sequenced in a study of STAT5B mutations in CD4+ large granular lymphocyte leukemia. The assay was immunoSEQ multiplex PCR, and TCRdb's table has in-frame clones only and misses some. Of more than 40,000 clones listed, roughly 80% are singletons. The sequenced sample was CD4+ T cells from blood buffy coats. The receptors stem from a human donor in good health. CDR3s include the opening cysteine and the closing phenylalanine or tryptophan. A D gene is named only where the DNA matches it firmly. Only some rows state a clone size, as once, few, many or a class for expanded clones.

CDR3aa | CDR3nt | d_gene | len | j_gene | v_gene | abundance
CASSSGGLSYEQYF | TGTGCCAGCAGCAGCGGGGGACTCTCCTACGAGCAGTACTTC | TRBD2 | 14 | TRBJ2-7 | TRBV28 | NA
CASGPPGPSNEKLFF | TGTGCTAGTGGCCCTCCGGGACCATCTAATGAAAAACTGTTTTTT | NA | 15 | TRBJ1-4 | TRBV12-5 | once
CASSPSSREVDTQYF | TGTGCCAGCAGCCCATCATCACGGGAAGTGGATACGCAGTATTTT | NA | 15 | TRBJ2-3 | TRBV11-2 | NA
CAWSVRGVQGAWAFF | TGTGCCTGGAGTGTACGAGGGGTGCAGGGGGCTTGGGCTTTCTTT | TRBD1 | 15 | TRBJ1-1 | TRBV30 | NA
CASSLVPGGLETQYF | TGCGCCAGCAGCTTGGTACCGGGGGGCCTGGAGACCCAGTACTTC | NA | 15 | TRBJ2-5 | TRBV5-1 | NA
CAWSVLRGTSRRTEAFF | TGTGCCTGGAGTGTACTTCGGGGGACTTCAAGGAGGACTGAAGCTTTCTTT | NA | 17 | TRBJ1-1 | TRBV30 | NA
CASSYSGGGGYGYTF | TGTGCCAGCAGTTACTCGGGGGGAGGGGGGTATGGCTACACCTTC | NA | 15 | TRBJ1-2 | TRBV6-6 | NA
CASSDPARGNNEQFF | TGTGCCAGCAGTGACCCTGCTAGGGGGAACAATGAGCAGTTCTTC | NA | 15 | TRBJ2-1 | TRBV6-4 | once
CASSIGSGAGANVLTF | TGTGCCAGTAGTATAGGAAGTGGGGCTGGGGCCAACGTCCTGACTTTC | NA | 16 | TRBJ2-6 | TRBV19 | NA
CASSRQGWEQYF | TGTGCCAGCAGTAGACAGGGTTGGGAGCAGTACTTC | TRBD1 | 12 | TRBJ2-7 | TRBV6-5 | NA
CASSPEGNEQYF | TGTGCCAGTAGTCCCGAGGGCAACGAGCAGTACTTC | NA | 12 | TRBJ2-7 | TRBV19 | NA
CASSLKGAETQYF | TGTGCCAGCAGCTTAAAGGGCGCAGAGACCCAGTACTTC | NA | 13 | TRBJ2-5 | TRBV7-9 | NA
CASSPTYQETQYF | TGCGCCAGCAGCCCTACATACCAAGAGACCCAGTACTTC | NA | 13 | TRBJ2-5 | TRBV5-1 | NA
CASGAAFYGYTF | TGTGCCAGCGGAGCAGCCTTCTATGGCTACACCTTC | NA | 12 | TRBJ1-2 | TRBV6-5 | NA
CASSPLGAGAGELFF | TGTGCCAGCAGCCCGTTAGGGGCGGGTGCCGGGGAGCTGTTTTTT | NA | 15 | TRBJ2-2 | TRBV7-3 | NA
CPHSDTQYF | TGTCCTCACTCAGATACGCAGTATTTT | NA | 9 | TRBJ2-3 | TRBV6-1 | NA
CASSLGTAGYEQYF | TGCGCCAGCAGCTTGGGGACAGCGGGCTACGAGCAGTACTTC | NA | 14 | TRBJ2-7 | TRBV5-1 | NA
CASSSTGSPETQYF | TGTGCCAGCAGCTCTACAGGGAGCCCAGAGACCCAGTACTTC | NA | 14 | TRBJ2-5 | TRBV5-6 | NA
CASSLVRTSGKKNNEQFF | TGTGCCAGCAGCTTGGTCCGGACTAGCGGAAAAAAAAACAATGAGCAGTTCTTC | TRBD2 | 18 | TRBJ2-1 | TRBV5-6 | NA
CASSQGRTGGSYEQYF | TGCGCCAGCAGCCAAGGCAGGACAGGGGGTTCCTACGAGCAGTACTTC | TRBD1 | 16 | TRBJ2-7 | TRBV4-1 | few
CASSGKSFQETQYF | TGTGCCAGCAGCGGGAAGTCTTTCCAAGAGACCCAGTACTTC | NA | 14 | TRBJ2-5 | TRBV6-6 | NA
CATSRDLAAGGNTIYF | TGTGCCACCAGCAGAGATCTGGCAGCGGGGGGAAACACCATATATTTT | NA | 16 | TRBJ1-3 | TRBV15 | NA
CASNIGGITYEQYF | TGTGCCAGCAACATAGGAGGGATTACCTACGAGCAGTACTTC | NA | 14 | TRBJ2-7 | TRBV6-1 | NA
CASSSSGQGSDEQYF | TGTGCCAGCAGCTCCAGCGGGCAGGGGTCGGACGAGCAGTACTTC | NA | 15 | TRBJ2-7 | TRBV7-6 | NA
CASSLPGLSNTGELFF | TGTGCCAGCAGTCTCCCGGGACTTTCGAACACCGGGGAGCTGTTTTTT | NA | 16 | TRBJ2-2 | TRBV28 | NA
CASSSMTGVGELFF | TGTGCCAGCAGCTCGATGACAGGAGTCGGGGAGCTGTTTTTT | NA | 14 | TRBJ2-2 | TRBV7-3 | NA
CASSSPLTGVDGYTF | TGTGCCAGTAGTAGCCCCCTAACAGGGGTGGATGGCTACACCTTC | TRBD1 | 15 | TRBJ1-2 | TRBV19 | NA
CASSLRRWLAGGRSYEQYF | TGTGCCAGCAGCTTGAGGCGGTGGCTAGCGGGAGGGCGCTCCTACGAGCAGTACTTC | TRBD2 | 19 | TRBJ2-7 | TRBV5-6 | NA
CASSIMTTGELFF | TGTGCCAGCAGCATTATGACCACCGGGGAGCTGTTTTTT | NA | 13 | TRBJ2-2 | TRBV9 | NA
CSVKARLSSYEQYF | TGCAGCGTTAAGGCCAGGCTTTCATCCTACGAGCAGTACTTC | NA | 14 | TRBJ2-7 | TRBV29-1 | once
CATSGSTGTRNEQFF | TGTGCCACCAGCGGATCGACCGGGACTAGAAATGAGCAGTTCTTC | TRBD2 | 15 | TRBJ2-1 | TRBV15 | NA
CASSLNWDETEAFF | TGCGCCAGCAGCTTAAATTGGGATGAGACTGAAGCTTTCTTT | NA | 14 | TRBJ1-1 | TRBV5-1 | once
CASSFGTSGATYEQYF | TGCGCCAGCAGCTTCGGGACTAGCGGGGCGACCTACGAGCAGTACTTC | TRBD2 | 16 | TRBJ2-7 | TRBV5-1 | NA
CASSLWTSGTYEQYF | TGTGCCAGCAGCCTTTGGACTAGCGGCACCTACGAGCAGTACTTC | TRBD2 | 15 | TRBJ2-7 | TRBV11-3 | NA
CASSLDRLPGIEQYF | TGTGCCAGCAGCTTAGATCGGCTACCAGGAATCGAGCAGTACTTC | NA | 15 | TRBJ2-7 | TRBV11-2 | NA
CASSQGRIDGYQPQHF | TGTGCCAGCAGCCAAGGTAGGATTGATGGGTATCAGCCCCAGCATTTT | NA | 16 | TRBJ1-5 | TRBV4-2 | NA
CASSSPLGSPQHF | TGTGCCAGCAGCTCACCGTTGGGGTCGCCCCAGCATTTT | NA | 13 | TRBJ1-5 | TRBV6-5 | NA
CASSQEVTSGWADTQYF | TGCGCCAGCAGCCAAGAAGTGACTAGCGGGTGGGCAGATACGCAGTATTTT | TRBD2 | 17 | TRBJ2-3 | TRBV4-1 | NA
CASSGTSGYNEQFF | TGTGCCAGCAGCGGGACTAGCGGATACAATGAGCAGTTCTTC | TRBD2 | 14 | TRBJ2-1 | TRBV11-3 | NA
CASSEWLGYSNQPQHF | TGTGCCAGCAGTGAATGGTTGGGGTATAGCAATCAGCCCCAGCATTTT | NA | 16 | TRBJ1-5 | TRBV6-1 | NA
CASSQVGNTIYF | TGCGCCAGCAGCCAAGTTGGAAACACCATATATTTT | NA | 12 | TRBJ1-3 | TRBV4-1 | NA
CASSQPGQGVYGYTF | TGCGCCAGCAGCCAACCGGGACAGGGGGTGTATGGCTACACCTTC | TRBD1 | 15 | TRBJ1-2 | TRBV4-1 | NA
CASSVRHANTGELFF | TGTGCCAGCAGTGTGCGGCACGCGAACACCGGGGAGCTGTTTTTT | NA | 15 | TRBJ2-2 | TRBV2 | NA
CASSLLATSGGSTDTQYF | TGTGCCAGCAGCTTACTGGCGACTAGCGGGGGGAGCACAGATACGCAGTATTTT | TRBD2 | 18 | TRBJ2-3 | TRBV7-3 | NA
CASRGLDLSNEQFF | TGTGCCAGCAGGGGGCTAGACCTTTCCAATGAGCAGTTCTTC | NA | 14 | TRBJ2-1 | TRBV2 | NA
CASSYHSSGFGQPQHF | TGTGCCAGCAGTTACCATAGTTCAGGGTTCGGTCAGCCCCAGCATTTT | NA | 16 | TRBJ1-5 | TRBV6-5 | NA
CAWRDVTALRGNTIYF | TGTGCCTGGAGGGACGTTACAGCCCTTCGGGGAAACACCATATATTTT | NA | 16 | TRBJ1-3 | TRBV30 | NA
CASSDSWRQGPLHF | TGTGCCAGCAGTGACTCGTGGAGACAGGGCCCCCTCCACTTT | TRBD1 | 14 | TRBJ1-6 | TRBV6-4 | NA